Presented here are 13 T cell receptor beta chains from one specimen sequenced in a study of beta chain features in type 1 diabetes (dated by TCRdb to 2016 to 2019). Receptor amplification or capture employed the immunoSEQ multiplex PCR assay. The entire amount of isolated RNA was reverse transcribed using the High Capacity cDNA Reverse Transcription Kit, so the sequenced TCRB transcripts were expressed ones. What TCRdb holds here is the immuneACCESS table cut down to in-frame rearrangements. Part of the clones is not present; checked against another copy, under half of the missing clones reflect an unresolved V gene, and the others are unexplained. The sample data list approximately 250,000 clones, and around an eighth of these were observed just once. The ten largest clones add up to more than 0.02% of the sample. What was sequenced was naive CD4+ T cells from blood. This specimen's cell subset or site label, per the study, means: true naive CD4+ T cells. All receptors derive from a woman between 40 and 50 years old in good health.

Only a few counts were recorded for this clone. The chain recombines TRBV19 with TRBJ2-1; possible D gene TRBD2, 5 bases. V was clipped by 5 bases and J by 6 bases, with 14 bases between them. Per the germline V gene, CDR1 is LNHDA and CDR2 is SQIVND (reference sequence). This CDR3 is 14 amino acids long. This chain's CDR3 is CASSPSDFSNEQFF. As DNA, the CDR3 is TGTGCCAGTAGTCCTTCGGACTTTTCCAATGAGCAGTTCTTC.

Only a few counts were recorded for this clone. The gene calls are TRBV7-2 and TRBJ1-1; TRBD1 is a possible D gene (6 bases). Germline V CDR1 and CDR2: SGHTA, FQGNSA. Deletions cut 0 bases from V and 0 bases from J, with 8 bases between. This CDR3 has 15 residues. The CDR3 DNA reads as TGTGCCAGCAGCTTAGCAACAGGGATGAACACTGAAGCTTTCTTT. Translation: CASSLATGMNTEAFF.

The V gene is TRBV21-1, the J gene TRBJ2-3; the D call of TRBD2 is as the table states it, not checked on the DNA. TRBV21-1 is annotated as a pseudogene. The CDR3 sequence is 16 residues long. For the CDR3, the DNA is TGTGCCAGCAGCAAAGTCGAGAGCGGGGGTAAGGATACGCAGTATTTT. It translates to CASSKVESGGKDTQYF.

This chain connects TRBV2 to TRBJ2-7; no firm D call. V lost 2 bases and J lost 0, with 11 bases in between. Germline V lookup: CDR1 SNHLY, CDR2 FYNNEI. The CDR3 sequence is 15 residues long. In DNA, the CDR3 is TGTGCCAGCAGTGAATCTCGACTGGACTCCTACGAGCAGTACTTC. Translated, it gives CASSESRLDSYEQYF. Variable domain in full (rest from reference TRBV2 and TRBJ2-7): EPEVTQTPSHQVTQMGQEVILRCVPISNHLYFYWYRQILGQKVEFLVSFYNNEISEKSEIFDDQFSVERPDGSNFTLKIRSTKLEDSAMYFCASSESRLDSYEQYFGPGTRLTVT.

A few counts support this clone. The chain links TRBV10-3 to TRBJ2-7; 11 nucleotides match TRBD1. The CDR3 contains 13 residues. Germline V gene sequence: CDR1 ENHRY, CDR2 SYGVKD. V lost 6 bases and J lost 5; bases outside the gene matches: 3. CDR3 amino acids: CAISRGQGDEQYF. CDR3 nucleotides: TGTGCCATCAGCCGGGGACAGGGGGACGAGCAGTACTTC.

This clone was recorded a few times. This sequence joins TRBV5-1 and TRBJ1-1, with D perhaps TRBD1 (6 bases). Trimming cost V 1 base and J 8 bases, with 18 bases left between them. The germline CDR1 and CDR2 sequences are SGHRS and YFSETQ. The CDR3 length is 15 residues. This chain's CDR3 is CASSLSARGYSEAFF. The CDR3 nucleotides are TGCGCCAGCAGCTTGTCTGCCAGGGGCTATAGCGAAGCTTTCTTT.

V and J are TRBV6-5 and TRBJ1-6, with 7 nucleotides matching TRBD1. CDR1 MNHEY and CDR2 SVGAGI come from the germline V gene. V was clipped by 0 bases and J by 7 bases; unmatched bases: 6. CDR3 length: 16 residues. Here the CDR3 reads CASSYSVGGPNSPLHF. DNA of the CDR3: TGTGCCAGCAGTTACTCGGTAGGGGGCCCGAATTCACCCCTCCACTTT.

This clone was counted a few times. The chain recombines TRBV11-3 with TRBJ2-7; D is unclear. The CDR3 runs 13 residues. Per the germline V gene, CDR1 is SGHNT and CDR2 is YENEEA. V was shortened by 0 bases and J by 2 bases, with 5 bases between the two germline ends. The CDR3 coding sequence is TGTGCCAGCAGCTTAGACCCCACCTACGAGCAGTACTTC. Protein sequence: CASSLDPTYEQYF.

The chain has TRBV7-2 and TRBJ2-3, with no clear D. Germline lookup yields CDR1 SGHTA and CDR2 FQGNSA. The CDR3 extends over 15 amino acids. Trimming took 5 bases from V and 0 from J, leaving 12 bases between them. The CDR3 spells CASSKQTVSTDTQYF. Here the CDR3 DNA reads TGTGCCAGCAGCAAACAGACCGTCAGCACAGATACGCAGTATTTT.

In its sample, this clone was seen a few times. The V gene is TRBV2, the J gene TRBJ2-2; possibly TRBD2 for D (5 bases). Germline V gene data show CDR1 as SNHLY and CDR2 as FYNNEI. The CDR3 is made up of 15 amino acids. V lost 2 bases to trimming and J lost 2 bases, with 9 bases between them. The CDR3 protein is CASSETAANTGELFF. The DNA of the CDR3 is TGTGCCAGCAGTGAAACAGCGGCAAACACCGGGGAGCTGTTTTTT.

The J gene is TRBJ2-1, the V gene TRBV5-1; 7 bases align to TRBD1. The V segment lost 0 bases and the J segment 8 bases; nucleotides outside the gene matches: 5. Germline CDR1 is SGHRS and CDR2 is YFSETQ. This CDR3 contains 14 residues. CDR3: CASSLATGVDEQFF. The CDR3 DNA is TGCGCCAGCAGCTTGGCCACAGGGGTCGATGAGCAGTTCTTC.

The chain uses TRBV21-1 and TRBJ2-5; TRBD1, as called in the table, went unchecked against the DNA. TRBV21-1 is a recognized pseudogene. This CDR3 has 15 amino acids. The CDR3 nucleotides are TGTGCCAGCAGCAAATCGGTACAGTCGGAAGAGACCCAGTACTTC. Amino acid sequence: CASSKSVQSEETQYF.

This chain uses TRBV9 with TRBJ2-5; TRBD2 aligns across 11 bases. Looked up from germline, CDR1 is SGDLS and CDR2 is YYNGEE. The CDR3 runs 17 residues. V gave up 0 bases and J gave up 1 base; unmatched junction bases: 5. The CDR3 protein is CASSVDLAGGLQETQYF. CDR3 sequence (DNA): TGTGCCAGCAGCGTAGACCTAGCGGGGGGCCTCCAAGAGACCCAGTACTTC.